Below are 28 T cell receptor beta chains sequenced from a single sample in a study of blood T cell repertoires in COVID-19. TCRdb keeps only in-frame clones here, not all; method: immunoSEQ multiplex PCR. The table has some 170,000 clones, around 85% seen once; the top ten hold 6.5% to 10%. The sequenced sample was peripheral blood. The receptors shown here come from a woman aged 60 to 75 with acute or convalescent COVID-19.

V usage is TRBV19 and J usage is TRBJ2-3; the D gene is possibly TRBD2 (6 bases). The V end was cut by 5 bases, the J end by 2 bases, with 20 bases between. This CDR3 region has 17 residues. Germline CDR1 LNHDA, CDR2 SQIVND (reference sequence). For the CDR3, the DNA is TGTGCCAGTAGTTATTCCGGCGGGGTCAAGGCCACAGATACGCAGTATTTT. The encoded protein is CASSYSGGVKATDTQYF.

The chain couples TRBV19 to TRBJ2-1, with D possibly being TRBD2 (5 bases). Trimming removed 2 bases from V and 9 bases from J, with 11 bases in between. CDR3 length: 13 amino acids. CDR1 and CDR2 from the germline V gene are LNHDA and SQIVND (reference sequence). CDR3 bases: TGTGCCAGTAGTATACTACTAGTCGGTGAGCAGTTCTTC. This codes for CASSILLVGEQFF. Full variable domain (remainder filled in from reference TRBV19 and TRBJ2-1): DGGITQSPKYLFRKEGQNVTLSCEQNLNHDAMYWYRQDPGQGLRLIYYSQIVNDFQKGDIAEGYSVSREKKESFPLTVTSAQKNPTAFYLCASSILLVGEQFFGPGTRLTVL.

CDR3 protein: CATGQGMGYNEQFF. In DNA form, the CDR3 reads TGTGCCACCGGACAGGGGATGGGCTACAATGAGCAGTTCTTC. The chain joins TRBV10-3 to TRBJ2-1, with 9 bases aligning to TRBD1. The CDR3 contains 14 residues. Per the germline V gene, CDR1 is ENHRY and CDR2 is SYGVKD. V lost 10 bases, J lost 3 bases, and 7 bases stayed unmatched.

The chain employs TRBV20-1 and TRBJ1-5; D might be TRBD1 (6 bases). Looked up from germline, CDR1 is DFQATT and CDR2 is SNEGSKA (reference sequence). V was shortened by 3 bases and J by 6 bases, with 15 bases between the two germline ends. This CDR3 spans 14 amino acids. This chain's CDR3 is CSASGGGVSQPQHF. In DNA form, the CDR3 reads TGCAGTGCTAGTGGAGGGGGGGTATCTCAGCCCCAGCATTTT.

The rearrangement joins TRBV30 to TRBJ2-1; 15 bases map to TRBD2. The germline V gene has CDR1 GTSNPN and CDR2 SVGIG (reference sequence). This CDR3 has 16 residues. Germline trimming cut 2 bases from V and 6 bases from J; bases unmatched to any gene: 5. The CDR3 region has the DNA TGTGCCTGGAGTCCCCGGACTAGCGGGAGGGGCAATGAGCAGTTCTTC. Its protein product is CAWSPRTSGRGNEQFF. Based on the CDR3 plus reference TRBV30 and TRBJ2-1, the full variable domain is SQTIHQWPATLVQPVGSPLSLECTVEGTSNPNLYWYRQAAGRGLQLLFYSVGIGQISSEVPQNLSASRPQDRQFILSSKKLLLSDSGFYLCAWSPRTSGRGNEQFFGPGTRLTVL.

The rearrangement joins TRBV24-1 to TRBJ1-2, with D tentatively TRBD1 (6 bases). Deletions cut 2 bases from V and 4 bases from J, with 10 bases between. The CDR3 sequence is 14 residues long. Germline V CDR1 and CDR2: KGHDR, SFDVKD. The CDR3 region has the DNA TGTGCCACCAGTGATTATAACAGGGTCTATGGCTACACCTTC. Translation: CATSDYNRVYGYTF.

This sequence joins TRBV28 and TRBJ2-3; 8 nucleotides align to TRBD2. The CDR3 loop spans 15 amino acids. The germline gives CDR1 MDHEN, CDR2 SYDVKM. V trimming: 7 bases; J trimming: 4 bases; junction bases outside the gene matches: 10. The CDR3 bases are TGTGCCAGCACGCCTAGCGGGTCTCGGGCAGATACGCAGTATTTT. As protein: CASTPSGSRADTQYF.

The chain has TRBV29-1 and TRBJ1-2; D is ambiguous. Trimming removed 3 bases from V and 5 bases from J, with 13 bases in between. This CDR3 spans 13 amino acids. Germline CDR1 is SQVTM and CDR2 is ANQGSEA. For the CDR3, the DNA is TGCAGCGTTGAGACGCGGGCAGTTTATGGCTACACCTTC. As protein: CSVETRAVYGYTF. The complete variable domain, with remaining parts taken from reference TRBV29-1 and TRBJ1-2, reads SAVISQKPSRDICQRGTSLTIQCQVDSQVTMMFWYRQQPGQSLTLIATANQGSEATYESGFVIDKFPISRPNLTFSTLTVSNMSPEDSSIYLCSVETRAVYGYTFGSGTRLTVV.

This clone showed up just a few times. This chain uses TRBV21-1 with TRBJ1-5; TRBD1, the table's D call, was not compared with the DNA. TRBV21-1 is deemed a pseudogene. The CDR3 sequence is 21 residues long. The CDR3, as DNA: TGTGCCAGCAGCAAAGTGTGCTTCCGGGACAGGGTAATGAAGAGAAATCAGCCCCAGCATTTT. Translating it yields CASSKVCFRDRVMKRNQPQHF.

The J gene is TRBJ1-1, the V gene TRBV30; D gene unclear. Germline V gene data show CDR1 as GTSNPN and CDR2 as SVGIG (reference sequence). The CDR3 runs 11 residues. The V gene lost 2 bases and the J gene lost 11 bases, with 12 bases spanning the gap. In DNA, the CDR3 is TGTGCCTGGAGTCACGGGGTAAGCGCTTTCTTT. As protein: CAWSHGVSAFF.

The genes are TRBV10-3 and TRBJ1-2; possibly TRBD1 for D (6 bases). Germline values: CDR1 ENHRY, CDR2 SYGVKD. The CDR3 totals 13 residues. Trimming stripped 7 bases from V and 8 bases from J, with 17 bases between. CDR3 amino acids: CAITPGQSLGYTF. The CDR3 bases are TGTGCCATCACCCCCGGACAGTCCCTAGGCTACACCTTC.

The V and J genes are TRBV6-6 and TRBJ1-2; 7 nucleotides align to TRBD1. CDR3 size: 14 residues. V was clipped by 10 bases and J by 7 bases; unmatched bases: 15. The germline gives CDR1 MNHNY, CDR2 SVGAGI (reference sequence). CDR3 DNA sequence: TGTGCCACCAAGAGAGGACAGGAGCAACGTGGCTACACCTTC. Protein sequence: CATKRGQEQRGYTF.

The genes are TRBV5-4 and TRBJ2-7, with D possibly matching TRBD1 (6 bases). CDR1 SGHNT and CDR2 YYREEE come from the germline V gene (reference sequence). V was trimmed by 0 bases and J by 3 bases, leaving 13 bases between them. This CDR3 has 15 amino acids. For the CDR3, the DNA is TGTGCCAGCAGCTTGGATCACGGACAGCACTACGAGCAGTACTTC. Its translation: CASSLDHGQHYEQYF.

The chain uses TRBV12-5 and TRBJ2-2; D not certain. The CDR3 has 16 residues. Germline V lookup: CDR1 LGHNT, CDR2 FRNRAP. The ends were cut back, 7 bases at V and 4 bases at J, with 19 bases in the middle. The CDR3 spells CASAPRRSVSTGELFF. DNA of the CDR3: TGTGCTAGTGCCCCACGGCGGAGCGTAAGCACCGGGGAGCTGTTTTTT.

This chain joins TRBV11-2 and TRBJ2-3, with 8 bases fitting TRBD2. From germline, CDR1 is SGHAT and CDR2 FQNNGV. This CDR3 has 15 amino acids. V trimming: 11 bases; J trimming: 6 bases; junction bases outside the gene matches: 16. CDR3 protein: CALLRNSGKMDTQYF. Here the CDR3 DNA reads TGTGCCTTGCTAAGGAATAGCGGGAAAATGGATACGCAGTATTTT.

CDR3 amino acids: CATRPQREGSGELFF. CDR3 bases: TGTGCCACCCGACCCCAGCGGGAGGGTTCCGGGGAGCTGTTTTTT. The chain couples TRBV19 to TRBJ2-2; 10 bases are a match to TRBD2. Trimming cost V 10 bases and J 6 bases; bases outside gene matches: 11. The CDR3 is 15 residues long. From germline, CDR1 is LNHDA and CDR2 SQIVND (reference sequence).

The chain carries TRBV6-1 and TRBJ2-7, with 8 bases identical to TRBD2. V shed 2 bases and J 4 bases; nucleotides not matched to a gene: 7. Germline CDR1 and CDR2: MNHNS and SASEGT. This CDR3 spans 15 amino acids. The CDR3 DNA reads TGTGCCAGCAGTGAACGGGGGGGCCCCGTTTACGAGCAGTACGTC. It encodes CASSERGGPVYEQYV.

The chain has TRBV28 and TRBJ1-3, with D unclear. The CDR3 length is 14 residues. Germline V gene lookup returns CDR1 MDHEN and CDR2 SYDVKM. V lost 7 bases and J lost 3, with 13 bases in between. CDR3 coding DNA: TGTGCCAGCATCCACTCCTACGGTGGAAACACCATATATTTT. It encodes CASIHSYGGNTIYF.

The J gene is TRBJ2-2, the V gene TRBV5-1; tentative D call: TRBD1 (5 bases). CDR1 and CDR2 from the germline V gene are SGHRS and YFSETQ. The V end was cut by 0 bases, the J end by 3 bases, with 9 bases between. The CDR3 has 15 amino acids. The CDR3 sequence is CASSLVRVDTGELFF. The CDR3 nucleotides are TGCGCCAGCAGCTTGGTCAGGGTGGACACCGGGGAGCTGTTTTTT.

This clone was seen a few times. The chain employs TRBV5-5 and TRBJ1-1; 8 bases are shared with TRBD1. From germline, CDR1 is SGHKS and CDR2 YYEKEE (reference sequence). CDR3 length equals 16 residues. The junction had 11 bases not matched to a gene; V was cut back by 4 bases and J by 3 bases. This chain's CDR3 is CASSPGGVMRDTEAFF. The CDR3 DNA is TGTGCCAGCAGCCCAGGGGGCGTCATGAGGGACACTGAAGCTTTCTTT.

V and J are TRBV11-3 and TRBJ2-3, with D perhaps matching TRBD2 (5 bases). Germline loops: CDR1 SGHNT, CDR2 YENEEA. The ends were cut back, 4 bases at V and 4 bases at J, with 15 bases in the middle. The length of the CDR3 is 15 residues. The CDR3 DNA reads TGTGCCAGCAGCTCCCGGACTCCGCTTTCAGATACGCAGTATTTT. Protein product: CASSSRTPLSDTQYF.

The chain combines TRBV5-1 with TRBJ2-7; 10 positions match TRBD2. This CDR3 spans 14 amino acids. Germline-derived CDR1 and CDR2 are SGHRS and YFSETQ. J gave up 3 bases and V 0 bases, and 0 bases lay outside the gene matches. In nucleotides, the CDR3 is TGCGCCAGCAGCTTGGCTAGCGGGGGCTACGAGCAGTACTTC. This encodes CASSLASGGYEQYF. The full variable domain, completed using reference TRBV5-1 and TRBJ2-7, is KAGVTQTPRYLIKTRGQQVTLSCSPISGHRSVSWYQQTPGQGLQFLFEYFSETQRNKGNFPGRFSGRQFSNSRSEMNVSTLELGDSALYLCASSLASGGYEQYFGPGTRLTVT.

The chain joins TRBV19 to TRBJ1-2, with D uncertain. Germline V gives CDR1 LNHDA, CDR2 SQIVND (reference sequence). CDR3 size: 15 residues. V lost 7 bases, J lost 6 bases, and 21 bases lay in between. For the CDR3, the DNA is TGTGCCAGTAAAATCACCTTGGCGAGCAGGCATGGCTACACCTTC. Amino acid sequence: CASKITLASRHGYTF.

This chain links TRBV11-2 with TRBJ1-5, with TRBD1 as a possible D gene (6 bases). CDR1 SGHAT and CDR2 FQNNGV come from the germline V gene. Between the trimmed V and J ends, which lost 4 bases and 4 bases, there was a span of 11 bases. The CDR3 is 14 amino acids. This chain's CDR3 is CASSYTGPNQPQHF. The CDR3 DNA reads TGTGCCAGCAGCTATACAGGGCCTAATCAGCCCCAGCATTTT.

The chain carries TRBV12-3 or TRBV12-4 and TRBJ2-7; a weak D match, TRBD1 (5 bases). This CDR3 is 13 amino acids long. The germline V and J ends were trimmed by 6 bases and 13 bases, with 22 bases remaining between them. The CDR3 is CASSLKIGARTYV. The CDR3 DNA sequence: TGTGCCAGCAGCCTTAAGATTGGGGCCCGTACTTACGTC.

This sequence joins TRBV19 and TRBJ1-6; TRBD1 aligns across 7 bases. The length of the CDR3 is 17 residues. Germline V gives CDR1 LNHDA, CDR2 SQIVND (reference sequence). J lost 7 bases, V lost 3 bases, and 12 bases had no gene match. The CDR3 nucleotides are TGTGCCAGTAGTATTTTTCCCCGACAGGGAAGGAATTCACCCCTCCACTTT. It is translated as CASSIFPRQGRNSPLHF. The full variable domain, with the rest looked up from reference TRBV19 and TRBJ1-6, is DGGITQSPKYLFRKEGQNVTLSCEQNLNHDAMYWYRQDPGQGLRLIYYSQIVNDFQKGDIAEGYSVSREKKESFPLTVTSAQKNPTAFYLCASSIFPRQGRNSPLHFGNGTRLTVT.

The gene calls are TRBV10-3 and TRBJ1-1; TRBD1 matches at 11 bases. There are 14 residues in the CDR3. Germline trimming cut 5 bases from V and 7 bases from J; bases unmatched to any gene: 6. In germline, CDR1 is ENHRY, CDR2 SYGVKD. CDR3 amino acids: CAISIGQGASEAFF. CDR3 in DNA: TGTGCCATCAGTATCGGACAGGGGGCTAGTGAAGCTTTCTTT.

The V gene is TRBV27, the J gene TRBJ1-6; possibly TRBD1 for D (6 bases). Trimming pared 6 bases from V and 0 bases from J, leaving 12 bases between. This CDR3 has 16 amino acids. From germline, CDR1 is MNHEY and CDR2 SMNVEV (reference sequence). This CDR3 reads CASRGRQASYNSPLHF. The CDR3 DNA is TGTGCCAGCAGAGGACGACAGGCCTCCTATAATTCACCCCTCCACTTT.